This T cell receptor (beta chain) emerged from a study of cytomegalovirus exposure and HLA in healthy donors. About the research overall: A prior analysis found roughly 110 million unique TCR beta sequences from roughly 180 million T cells. The study, taken as a whole, reports: In a later analysis, most CMV-associated TCR beta chains appeared HLA-restricted. Clonal expansion was found to be greater in HLA-associated TCR beta chains than in equally common others in a later analysis.

Both 60 Vbeta primers and 13 Jbeta primers went into the PCR. The repertoire was sequenced with immunoSEQ multiplex PCR; TCRdb's copy has only in-frame clones and lacks some. The repertoire table contains some 110,000 clones. As regards this clone: Its antigen is not identified.

Trimming removed 7 bases from V and 3 bases from J; junction bases left unmatched: 8. This CDR3 is built from 13 residues. Germline CDR1 reads SQVTM; CDR2 reads ANQGSEA. The sequence was collected from a man aged 25-45 years in good health and CMV-seronegative. The rearrangement joins TRBV29-1 to TRBJ1-1; TRBD1 matches at 7 bases. The sample was PBMCs. The CDR3 is CSAAGGQYTEAFF. DNA of the CDR3: TGCAGCGCCGCAGGGGGGCAGTACACTGAAGCTTTCTTT.